This T cell receptor beta chain was retrieved from a study of T cells in localized non-small cell lung cancer. Notes on the study in general: Adjacent uninvolved lung tissue had the highest T cell clonality, exceeding tumor. Higher T cell density in the blood was associated with longer overall survival, whereas higher adjacent-lung clonality associated with shorter survival. Among the top 100 tumor clones, a median 57 appeared in adjacent lung.

This CDR3 region has 15 residues. The germline CDR1 and CDR2 sequences are SGHNT and YENEEA. Relative to its sample, this clone is medium-sized (0.01 to 0.1%). What it binds is unknown. A junction end diverges from the germline sequence, so it may reflect a read error. The method was immunoSEQ multiplex PCR; TCRdb's version includes in-frame clones alone and lacks a portion of them. The data show over 1,000 clones, about 26% seen once. The V gene is TRBV11-3, the J gene TRBJ1-4, with D possibly TRBD1 on 5 matching bases. The TCR was taken from a female donor older than 55 with stage III squamous cell lung carcinoma. This specimen consisted of lung tumor tissue, obtained before any cancer treatment. CDR3 residues: CASSLGVATNEKLFF. The CDR3 DNA reads as TGTGCTAGCAGCTTAGGGGTTGCAACTAATGAAAAACTGTTTTTT. Supplemented by reference TRBV11-3 and TRBJ1-4, the full variable domain reads EAGVVQSPRYKIIEKKQPVAFWCNPISGHNTLYWYLQNLGQGPELLIRYENEEAVDDSQLPKDRFSAERLKGVDSTLKIQPAELGDSAVYLCASSLGVATNEKLFFGSGTQLSVL.